The TCR beta chain under discussion was sequenced for a study of blood T cells in healthy people across ages. The CDR3 has 13 amino acids. Trimming cost V 7 bases and J 4 bases; bases outside gene matches: 6. Germline CDR1 and CDR2: SNHLY and FYNNEI. With a J-beta primer mix and a sample-barcoded 5' primer, a second PCR ran 7 to 11 cycles. MiXCR was run by TCRdb on the 5' RACE reads, yielding one entry per CDR3 protein. This repertoire shows about 680,000 distinct CDR3 sequences, approximately 49% found once; its top ten account for about 32%. The authors drew around 11 milliliters of peripheral blood from each donor.

This receptor was taken from a woman between 55 and 75 years old in good health. The specimen sequenced was blood. The V gene is TRBV2, the J gene TRBJ2-5; TRBD1 matches at 7 bases. CDR3: CASNGDSPETQYF. CDR3 nucleotide sequence: TGTGCCAGCAATGGGGACAGCCCAGAGACCCAGTACTTC.